Included here is one T cell receptor beta chain sequence, with context. The antigen remains undetermined. These data are taken from a study of vaccination effects on CD4 cells after COVID-19. Study background: All study participants received two doses of BNT162b2 or mRNA-1273 vaccine. Study-wide findings and caveats: There was marked clonal contraction among infection- and vaccine-induced clones late after vaccination.

After removal of 5 bases from V and 4 bases from J, the junction contained 4 bases not matched to a gene. Germline V gene lookup returns CDR1 SGHTA and CDR2 FQGNSA. This CDR3 region has 15 residues. Sequencing followed a ViraFEST assay step that expanded antigen-specific CD4+ T cells with viral peptide pools. Researchers isolated CD4+ T cells once roughly ten days of culture had elapsed. Vaccine recipients lacked prior SARS-CoV-2 infection and had negative nucleocapsid antibodies. In culture with around 9.1 IU/ml IL-2 and roughly 10 ug/ml peptides, PBMC were grown at around 1.8 million per well. On day 3 and again on day 7, half the medium was replaced with IL-2 medium. The method was immunoSEQ multiplex PCR; TCRdb's version includes in-frame clones alone and lacks a portion of them. The sample includes more than 40,000 clones, roughly 76% of them seen just once.

The chain recombines TRBV7-2 with TRBJ1-5, with TRBD1 matching 11 bases. The receptor's source is a human donor who received a COVID-19 vaccine. The sequences come from CD4+ T cells from PBMCs cultured with HCoV-OC43 spike peptides, collected before COVID-19 vaccination. Sample subset: HCoV-OC43 spike overlapping peptide pool stimulation. This chain's CDR3 is CASSRDRGGNQPQHF. CDR3 sequence (DNA): TGTGCCAGCAGCAGGGACAGGGGGGGGAATCAGCCCCAGCATTTT.